This T cell receptor (beta chain) was captured by sequencing in a study of PD-1 blockade in classical Hodgkin lymphoma. Between the trimmed V and J ends, which lost 4 bases and 4 bases, there was a span of 19 bases. Germline CDR1 and CDR2: MGHRA and YSYEKL. This CDR3 region has 16 residues. This clone was counted once. Noted time point: cycle 4 day 1 (C4D1), after less than 7 weeks of nivolumab. Patients all relapsed after autologous stem cell transplantation, and there was variation in brentuximab vedotin exposure. CD4+ T cells were purified from thawed PBMCs by magnetic negative selection. Sequencing was performed with immunoSEQ multiplex PCR; in TCRdb, only in-frame clones are kept and a portion is missing. The sample has 10,000 or so clones; around 70% are singletons.

V gene TRBV4-1 combines with J gene TRBJ1-2; a possible D gene is TRBD1 (6 bases). The receptor comes from a human donor with classical Hodgkin lymphoma. Sequencing was performed on CD4+ T cells from blood, taken before the fourth cycle of nivolumab. CDR3 amino acids: CASSPAPQGRVYGYTF. The CDR3 region has the DNA TGCGCCAGCAGCCCCGCTCCTCAGGGGCGAGTCTATGGCTACACCTTC.